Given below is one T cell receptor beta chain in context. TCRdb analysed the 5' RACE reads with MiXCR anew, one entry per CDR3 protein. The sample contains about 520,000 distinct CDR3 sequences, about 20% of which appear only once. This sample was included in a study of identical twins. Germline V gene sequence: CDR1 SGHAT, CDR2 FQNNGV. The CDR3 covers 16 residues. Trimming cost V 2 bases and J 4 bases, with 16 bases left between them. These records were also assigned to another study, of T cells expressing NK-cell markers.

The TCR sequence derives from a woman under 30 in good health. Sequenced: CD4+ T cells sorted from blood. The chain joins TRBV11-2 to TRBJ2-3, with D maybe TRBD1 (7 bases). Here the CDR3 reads CASSLYRQGGPDTQYF. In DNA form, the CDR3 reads TGTGCCAGCAGCTTATATCGGCAGGGGGGACCAGATACGCAGTATTTT.